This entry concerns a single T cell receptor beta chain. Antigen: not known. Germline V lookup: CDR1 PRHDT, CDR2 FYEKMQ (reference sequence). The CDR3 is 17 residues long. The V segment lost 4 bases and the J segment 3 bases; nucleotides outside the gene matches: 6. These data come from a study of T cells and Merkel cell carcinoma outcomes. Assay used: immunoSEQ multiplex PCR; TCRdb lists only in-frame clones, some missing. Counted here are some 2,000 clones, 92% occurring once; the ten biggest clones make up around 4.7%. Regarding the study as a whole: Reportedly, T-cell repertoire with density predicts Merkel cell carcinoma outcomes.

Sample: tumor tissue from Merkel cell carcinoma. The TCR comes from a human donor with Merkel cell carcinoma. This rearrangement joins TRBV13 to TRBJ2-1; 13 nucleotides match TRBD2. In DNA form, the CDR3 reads TGTGCCAGCAGCTCGCAGGGACTAGCGGGATACTACAATGAGCAGTTCTTC. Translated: CASSSQGLAGYYNEQFF. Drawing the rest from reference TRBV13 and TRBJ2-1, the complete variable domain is AAGVIQSPRHLIKEKRETATLKCYPIPRHDTVYWYQQGPGQDPQFLISFYEKMQSDKGSIPDRFSAQQFSDYHSELNMSSLELGDSALYFCASSSQGLAGYYNEQFFGPGTRLTVL.